What follows is one T cell receptor (beta chain) and its context. The antigen remains undetermined. The data belong to a study of shared clonotypes between healthy human individuals. Study details: The composition of the donors was a couple of women and three men aged 18 to 49. General study points: Among non-shared clonotypes, generation probabilities were lower than among those shared by all four donors.

Terminally differentiated effector memory CD45RA+ cells were excluded by CCR7 positive selection of CD45RO-negative cells. Produced via immunoSEQ multiplex PCR; TCRdb's table is partial and in-frame only. Of around 2,000,000 clones in the sample, about 94% were seen once. This clonotype originated in a man aged 18 to 35 in good health. Sequenced material: naive CD8+ T cells sorted from blood.

This CDR3 reads CASSPAGANTGELFF. The DNA of the CDR3 is TGTGCCAGCAGCCCAGCGGGAGCGAACACCGGGGAGCTGTTTTTT. The V and J genes are TRBV9 and TRBJ2-2, with 8 bases fitting TRBD2. The V and J ends lost 4 bases and 0 bases, in that order; junction bases with no gene match: 2. Germline V lookup: CDR1 SGDLS, CDR2 YYNGEE. The CDR3 is made up of 15 amino acids.